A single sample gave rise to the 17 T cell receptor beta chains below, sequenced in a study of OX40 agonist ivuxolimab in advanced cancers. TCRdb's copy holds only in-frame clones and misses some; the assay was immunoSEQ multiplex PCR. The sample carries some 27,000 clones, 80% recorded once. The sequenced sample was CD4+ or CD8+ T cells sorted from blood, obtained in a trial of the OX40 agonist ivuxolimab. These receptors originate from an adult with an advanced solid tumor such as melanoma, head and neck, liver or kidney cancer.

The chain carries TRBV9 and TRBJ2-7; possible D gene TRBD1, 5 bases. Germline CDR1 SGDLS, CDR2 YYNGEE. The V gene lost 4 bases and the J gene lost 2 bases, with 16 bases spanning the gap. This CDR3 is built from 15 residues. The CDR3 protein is CASSLSEGAAYEQYF. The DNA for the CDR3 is TGTGCCAGCAGCCTCTCTGAAGGGGCGGCCTACGAGCAGTACTTC.

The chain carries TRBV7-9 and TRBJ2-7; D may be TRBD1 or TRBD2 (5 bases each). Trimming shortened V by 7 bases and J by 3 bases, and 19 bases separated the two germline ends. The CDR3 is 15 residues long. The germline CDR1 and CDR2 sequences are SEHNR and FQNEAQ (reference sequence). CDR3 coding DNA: TGTGCCAGCATCAGGGTTGTAGAGGGGCACTACGAGCAGTACTTC. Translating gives CASIRVVEGHYEQYF.

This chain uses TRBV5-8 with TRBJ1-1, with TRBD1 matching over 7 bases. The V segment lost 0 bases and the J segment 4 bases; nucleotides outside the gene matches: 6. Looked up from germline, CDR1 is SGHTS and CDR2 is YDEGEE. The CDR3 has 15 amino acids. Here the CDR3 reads CASSLEAGGTTEAFF. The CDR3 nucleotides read TGTGCCAGCAGCTTGGAGGCAGGGGGGACCACTGAAGCTTTCTTT.

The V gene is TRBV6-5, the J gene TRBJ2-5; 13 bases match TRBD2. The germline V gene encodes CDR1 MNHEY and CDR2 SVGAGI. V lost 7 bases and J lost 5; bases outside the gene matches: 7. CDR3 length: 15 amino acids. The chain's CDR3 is CASTLLAGGLETQYF. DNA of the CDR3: TGTGCCAGCACCTTACTAGCGGGGGGGCTGGAGACCCAGTACTTC.

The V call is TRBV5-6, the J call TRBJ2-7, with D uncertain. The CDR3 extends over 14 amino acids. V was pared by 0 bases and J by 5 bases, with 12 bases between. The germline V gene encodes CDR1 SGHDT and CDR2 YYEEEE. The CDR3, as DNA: TGTGCCAGCAGCTTGGGCAGGCAGTCCAACGAGCAGTACTTC. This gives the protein CASSLGRQSNEQYF.

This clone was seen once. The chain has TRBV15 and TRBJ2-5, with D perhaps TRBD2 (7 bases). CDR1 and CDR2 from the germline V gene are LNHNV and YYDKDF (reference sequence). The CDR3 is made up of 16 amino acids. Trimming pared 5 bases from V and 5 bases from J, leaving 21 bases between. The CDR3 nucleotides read TGTGCCACCAGCGCCAAGAGAGGGGGGGCGGGGGAGACCCAGTACTTC. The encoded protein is CATSAKRGGAGETQYF.

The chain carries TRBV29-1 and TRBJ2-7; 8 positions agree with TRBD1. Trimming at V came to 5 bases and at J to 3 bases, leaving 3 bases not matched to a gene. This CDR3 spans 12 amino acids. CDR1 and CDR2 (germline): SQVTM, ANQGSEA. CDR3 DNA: TGCAGCGTTTTTGACAGGGGCTACGAGCAGTACTTC. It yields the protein CSVFDRGYEQYF.

DNA for the CDR3: TGTGCCAGCATGGACCCCGGTCCCCAGCATTTT. This sequence encodes CASMDPGPQHF. This chain links TRBV6-5 with TRBJ1-5; D not resolved. V lost 7 bases and J lost 10, with 11 bases in between. Germline CDR1 is MNHEY and CDR2 is SVGAGI. The CDR3 is made up of 11 amino acids.

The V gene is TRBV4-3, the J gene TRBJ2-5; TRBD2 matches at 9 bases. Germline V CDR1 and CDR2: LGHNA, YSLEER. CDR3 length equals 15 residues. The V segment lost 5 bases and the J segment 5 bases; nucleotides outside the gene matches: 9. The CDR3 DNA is TGCGCCAGCAGCTCCTTAGCGGGGGAGGCTGAGACCCAGTACTTC. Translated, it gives CASSSLAGEAETQYF.

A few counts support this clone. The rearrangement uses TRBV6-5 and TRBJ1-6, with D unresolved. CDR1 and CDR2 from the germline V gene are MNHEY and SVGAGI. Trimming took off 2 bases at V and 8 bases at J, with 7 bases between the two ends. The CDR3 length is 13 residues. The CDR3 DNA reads TGTGCCAGCAGTTACGGGGAAGATTCACCCCTCCACTTT. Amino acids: CASSYGEDSPLHF.

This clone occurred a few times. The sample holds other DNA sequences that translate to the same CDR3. CDR3 amino acids: CASSPLAGGTDTQYF. CDR3 coding DNA: TGTGCCAGCAGCCCTTTAGCGGGGGGCACAGATACGCAGTATTTT. V gene TRBV27 combines with J gene TRBJ2-3; the match to TRBD2 covers 9 bases. CDR1 MNHEY and CDR2 SMNVEV come from the germline V gene (reference sequence). V dropped 6 bases and J dropped 1; count of bases not matched to a gene: 5. This CDR3 is 15 amino acids long.

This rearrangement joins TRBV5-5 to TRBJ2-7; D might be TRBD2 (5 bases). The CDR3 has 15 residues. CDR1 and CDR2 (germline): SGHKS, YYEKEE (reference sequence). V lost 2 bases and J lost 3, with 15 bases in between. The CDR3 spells CASSLIPGEGYEQYF. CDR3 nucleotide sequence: TGTGCCAGCAGCTTAATCCCGGGTGAGGGCTACGAGCAGTACTTC.

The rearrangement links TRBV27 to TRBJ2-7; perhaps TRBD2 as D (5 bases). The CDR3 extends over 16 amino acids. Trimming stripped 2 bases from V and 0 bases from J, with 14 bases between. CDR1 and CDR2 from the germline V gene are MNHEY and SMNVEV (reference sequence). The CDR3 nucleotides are TGTGCCAGCAGTTTAACCCGGACTTACAGCTCCTACGAGCAGTACTTC. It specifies CASSLTRTYSSYEQYF.

CDR3 bases: TGTGCCAGTTTTACCTATGGCTACACCTTC. Translation: CASFTYGYTF. The J gene is TRBJ1-2, the V gene TRBV2; D remains ambiguous. Germline V CDR1 and CDR2: SNHLY, FYNNEI. This CDR3 spans 10 amino acids. Trimming left V 9 bases short and J 4 bases short, with 6 bases between. Together with reference TRBV2 and TRBJ1-2, the CDR3 gives the full variable domain: EPEVTQTPSHQVTQMGQEVILRCVPISNHLYFYWYRQILGQKVEFLVSFYNNEISEKSEIFDDQFSVERPDGSNFTLKIRSTKLEDSAMYFCASFTYGYTFGSGTRLTVV.

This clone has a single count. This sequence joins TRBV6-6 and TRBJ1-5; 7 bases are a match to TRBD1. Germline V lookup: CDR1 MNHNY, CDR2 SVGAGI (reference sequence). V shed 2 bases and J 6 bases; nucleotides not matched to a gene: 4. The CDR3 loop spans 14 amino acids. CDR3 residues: CASSYRGHGQPQHF. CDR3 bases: TGTGCCAGCAGTTACAGGGGGCACGGTCAGCCCCAGCATTTT.

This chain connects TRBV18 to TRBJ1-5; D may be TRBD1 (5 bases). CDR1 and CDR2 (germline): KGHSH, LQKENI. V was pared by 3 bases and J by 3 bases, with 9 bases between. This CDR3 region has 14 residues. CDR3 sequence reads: CASSPGTVNQPQHF. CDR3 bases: TGTGCCAGCTCACCCGGGACCGTCAATCAGCCCCAGCATTTT.

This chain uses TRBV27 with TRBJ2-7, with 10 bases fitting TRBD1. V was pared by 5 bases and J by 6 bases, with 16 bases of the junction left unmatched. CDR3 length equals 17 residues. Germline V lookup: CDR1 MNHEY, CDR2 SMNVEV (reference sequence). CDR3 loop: CASSPTDGRQGAGEQYF. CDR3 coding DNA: TGTGCCAGCAGTCCCACCGACGGGAGACAGGGGGCAGGCGAGCAGTACTTC.